This T cell receptor beta chain was captured in a study of blood T cell repertoires in COVID-19. The repertoire was sequenced with immunoSEQ multiplex PCR; TCRdb's copy has only in-frame clones and lacks some. This sample has about 14,000 clones, with about 86% found just once. Germline CDR1 LNHDA, CDR2 SQIVND (reference sequence). This CDR3 spans 15 amino acids. V was cut by 5 bases and J by 2 bases, with 15 bases left in between. This chain connects TRBV19 to TRBJ2-5, with D possibly being TRBD2 (6 bases). The receptor was derived from an elderly man with acute or convalescent COVID-19. Sequenced sample: peripheral blood. The chain's CDR3 is CASSFAGRIQETQYF. Here the CDR3 DNA reads TGTGCCAGTAGTTTTGCGGGACGGATACAAGAGACCCAGTACTTC. Full variable domain (remainder filled in from reference TRBV19 and TRBJ2-5): DGGITQSPKYLFRKEGQNVTLSCEQNLNHDAMYWYRQDPGQGLRLIYYSQIVNDFQKGDIAEGYSVSREKKESFPLTVTSAQKNPTAFYLCASSFAGRIQETQYFGPGTRLLVL.